This T cell receptor (beta chain) comes out of a study of cytomegalovirus exposure and HLA in healthy donors. Whole-study results and caveats: In a later analysis, TCR beta V- and J-gene trimming showed a link to a missense DCLRE1C variant. A previous analysis found most TCR beta V segments productive roughly 87% or roughly 30% of the time.

As concerns this clone: What it binds is unknown.

13 Jbeta primers and 60 Vbeta primers were used for the PCR. Generated by immunoSEQ multiplex PCR, the TCRdb table keeps only in-frame clones and is missing some. This sample yields approximately 80,000 clones, of which just under 75% are seen a single time; around 4.3% belongs to the top ten. The CDR3 sequence is 14 residues long. Germline CDR1 reads MGHDK; CDR2 reads SYGVNS. Trimming removed 2 bases from V and 5 bases from J; junction bases left unmatched: 3. Sequences were obtained from PBMCs. This TCR was recovered from a man in his fifties or sixties in good health and CMV-seronegative. The chain links TRBV25-1 to TRBJ1-1; TRBD1 aligns across 9 bases. DNA of the CDR3: TGTGCCAGCAGTGAAAACAGGGGGCGTACTGAAGCTTTCTTT. Amino acids: CASSENRGRTEAFF.